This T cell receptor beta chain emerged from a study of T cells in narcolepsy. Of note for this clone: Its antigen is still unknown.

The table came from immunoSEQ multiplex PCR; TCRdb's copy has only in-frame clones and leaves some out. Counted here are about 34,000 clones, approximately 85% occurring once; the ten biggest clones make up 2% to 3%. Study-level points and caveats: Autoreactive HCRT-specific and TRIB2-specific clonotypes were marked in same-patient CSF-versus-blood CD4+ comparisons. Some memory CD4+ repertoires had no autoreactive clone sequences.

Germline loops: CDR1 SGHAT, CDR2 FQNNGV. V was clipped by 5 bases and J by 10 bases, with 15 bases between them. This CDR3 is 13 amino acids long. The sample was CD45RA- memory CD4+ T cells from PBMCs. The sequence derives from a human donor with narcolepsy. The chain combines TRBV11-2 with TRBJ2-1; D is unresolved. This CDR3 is CASSPIRSAEQFF. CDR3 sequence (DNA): TGTGCCAGCAGCCCGATCCGGTCGGCGGAGCAGTTCTTC.